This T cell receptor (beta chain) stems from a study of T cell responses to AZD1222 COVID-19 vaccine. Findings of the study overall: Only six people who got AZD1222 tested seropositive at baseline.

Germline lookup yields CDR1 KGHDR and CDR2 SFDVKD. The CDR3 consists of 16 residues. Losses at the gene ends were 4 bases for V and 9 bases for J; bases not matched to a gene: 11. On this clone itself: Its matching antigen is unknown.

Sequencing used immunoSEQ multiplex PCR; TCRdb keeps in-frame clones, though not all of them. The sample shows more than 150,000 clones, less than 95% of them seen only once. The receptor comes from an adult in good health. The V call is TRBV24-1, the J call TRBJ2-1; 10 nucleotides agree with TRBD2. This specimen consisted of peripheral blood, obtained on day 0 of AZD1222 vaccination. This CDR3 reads CATSDLSGRKISEQFF. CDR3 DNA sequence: TGTGCCACCAGTGACCTTAGCGGGAGGAAGATATCTGAGCAGTTCTTC.